This T cell receptor (beta chain) emerged from a study of blood T cell repertoires in COVID-19. Across the whole study: COVID-19 samples collected from the United States, Italy and Spain covered acute and convalescent phases. T cells, B-cell-depleted T cells, or PBMCs supplied cDNA or gDNA.

This clone was seen a few times. In the original workflow: From reference gene primer amplification, estimates of nucleated cell counts were derived. Data came from immunoSEQ multiplex PCR; TCRdb stores just in-frame clones and leaves some out. For V, J and clone size, that table is used; D and trimming come from the DNA. The sample yields tens of thousands of clones, roughly 90% seen once. V was cut by 1 base and J by 2 bases, with 14 bases left in between. The CDR3 sequence is 16 residues long. Germline CDR1 SGHVS, CDR2 FNYEAQ. The chain uses TRBV7-6 and TRBJ2-5; D unclear. The sequenced sample was peripheral blood. This clonotype was obtained from a man aged 55-75 years with active COVID-19. CDR3 residues: CASSLGSGLGQETQYF. The CDR3, as DNA: TGTGCCAGCAGCTTAGGTTCGGGTCTCGGGCAAGAGACCCAGTACTTC. The entire variable domain, with the rest obtained from reference TRBV7-6 and TRBJ2-5, is as follows: GAGVSQSPRYKVTKRGQDVALRCDPISGHVSLYWYRQALGQGPEFLTYFNYEAQQDKSGLPNDRFSAERPEGSISTLTIQRTEQRDSAMYRCASSLGSGLGQETQYFGPGTRLLVL.